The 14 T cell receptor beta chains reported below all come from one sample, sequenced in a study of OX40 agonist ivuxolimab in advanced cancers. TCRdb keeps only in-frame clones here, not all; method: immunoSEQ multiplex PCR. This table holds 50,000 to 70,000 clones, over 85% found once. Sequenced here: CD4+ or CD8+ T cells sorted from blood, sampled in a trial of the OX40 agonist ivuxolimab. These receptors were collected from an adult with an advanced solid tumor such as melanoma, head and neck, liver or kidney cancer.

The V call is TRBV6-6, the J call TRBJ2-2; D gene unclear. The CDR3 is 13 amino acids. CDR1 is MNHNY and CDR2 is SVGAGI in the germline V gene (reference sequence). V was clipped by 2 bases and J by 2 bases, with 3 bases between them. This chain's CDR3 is CASSYSNTGELFF. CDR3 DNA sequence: TGTGCCAGCAGTTACAGTAACACCGGGGAGCTGTTTTTT.

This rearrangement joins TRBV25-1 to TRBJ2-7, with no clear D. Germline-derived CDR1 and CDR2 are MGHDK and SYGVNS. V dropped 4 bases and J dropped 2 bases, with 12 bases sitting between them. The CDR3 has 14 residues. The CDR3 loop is CASSASVGAYEQYF. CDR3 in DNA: TGTGCCAGCAGTGCCAGCGTTGGGGCCTACGAGCAGTACTTC.

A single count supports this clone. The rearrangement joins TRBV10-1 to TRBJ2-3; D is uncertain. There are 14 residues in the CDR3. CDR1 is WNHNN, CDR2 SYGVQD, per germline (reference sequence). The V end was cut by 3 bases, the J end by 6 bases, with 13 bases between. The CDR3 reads CASSDPAALDTQYF. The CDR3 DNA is TGCGCCAGCAGTGACCCCGCCGCACTGGATACGCAGTATTTT.

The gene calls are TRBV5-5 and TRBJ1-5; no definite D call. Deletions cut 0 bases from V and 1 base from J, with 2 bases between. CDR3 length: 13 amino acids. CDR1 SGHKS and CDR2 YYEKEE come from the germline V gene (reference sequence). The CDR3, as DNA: TGTGCCAGCAGCTTGGGGAGCAATCAGCCCCAGCATTTT. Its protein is CASSLGSNQPQHF.

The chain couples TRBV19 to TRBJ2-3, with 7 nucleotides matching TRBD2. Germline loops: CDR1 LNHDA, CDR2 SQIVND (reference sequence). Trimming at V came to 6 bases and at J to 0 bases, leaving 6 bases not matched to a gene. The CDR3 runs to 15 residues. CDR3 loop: CASRPLASSTDTQYF. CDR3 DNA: TGTGCCAGTAGGCCACTAGCGTCGAGCACAGATACGCAGTATTTT.

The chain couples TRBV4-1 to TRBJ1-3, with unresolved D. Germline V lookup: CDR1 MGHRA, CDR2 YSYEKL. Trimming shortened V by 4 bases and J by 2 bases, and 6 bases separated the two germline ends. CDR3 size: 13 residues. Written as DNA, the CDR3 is TGCGCCAGCAGCCTTCTCACTGGAAACACCATATATTTT. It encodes CASSLLTGNTIYF.

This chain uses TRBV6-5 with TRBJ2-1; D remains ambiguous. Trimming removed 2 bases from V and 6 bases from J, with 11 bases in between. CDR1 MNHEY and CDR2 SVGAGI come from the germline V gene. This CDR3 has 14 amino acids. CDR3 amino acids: CASSYKTSGNEQFF. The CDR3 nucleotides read TGTGCCAGCAGTTACAAGACGTCGGGCAATGAGCAGTTCTTC.

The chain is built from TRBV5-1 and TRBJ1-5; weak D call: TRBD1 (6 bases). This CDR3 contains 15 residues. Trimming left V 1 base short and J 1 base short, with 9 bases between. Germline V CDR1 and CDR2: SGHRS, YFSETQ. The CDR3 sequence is CASSLTGTSNQPQHF. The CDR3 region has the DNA TGCGCCAGCAGCTTGACAGGGACCAGCAATCAGCCCCAGCATTTT.

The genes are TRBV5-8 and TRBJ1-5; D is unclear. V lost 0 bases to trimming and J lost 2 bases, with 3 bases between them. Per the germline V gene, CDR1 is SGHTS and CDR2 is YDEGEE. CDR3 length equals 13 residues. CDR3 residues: CASSLVGNQPQHF. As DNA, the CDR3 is TGTGCCAGCAGCTTGGTCGGCAATCAGCCCCAGCATTTT.

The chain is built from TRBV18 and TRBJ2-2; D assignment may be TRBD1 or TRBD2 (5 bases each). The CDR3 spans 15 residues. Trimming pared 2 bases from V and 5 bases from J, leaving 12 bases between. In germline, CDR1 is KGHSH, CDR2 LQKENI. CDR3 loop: CASSPRDAETGELFF. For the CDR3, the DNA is TGTGCCAGCTCACCAAGGGACGCTGAGACCGGGGAGCTGTTTTTT.

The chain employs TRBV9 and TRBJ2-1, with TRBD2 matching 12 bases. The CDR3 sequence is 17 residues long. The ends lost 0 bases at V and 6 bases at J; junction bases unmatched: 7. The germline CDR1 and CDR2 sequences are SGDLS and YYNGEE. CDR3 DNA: TGTGCCAGCAGCGTAGATATACTAGCGGGAGGTTTCAATGAGCAGTTCTTC. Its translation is CASSVDILAGGFNEQFF.

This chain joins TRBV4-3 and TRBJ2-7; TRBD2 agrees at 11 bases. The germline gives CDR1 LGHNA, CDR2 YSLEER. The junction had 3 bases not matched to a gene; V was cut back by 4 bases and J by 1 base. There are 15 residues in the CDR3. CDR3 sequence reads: CASSPGTSGSYEQYF. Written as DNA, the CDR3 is TGCGCCAGCAGCCCCGGGACTAGCGGTTCCTACGAGCAGTACTTC.

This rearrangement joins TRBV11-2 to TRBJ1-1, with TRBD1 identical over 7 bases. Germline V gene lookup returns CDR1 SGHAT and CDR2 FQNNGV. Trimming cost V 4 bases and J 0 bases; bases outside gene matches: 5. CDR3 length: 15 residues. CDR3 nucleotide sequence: TGTGCCAGCAGCTATACGACAGGGATGAACACTGAAGCTTTCTTT. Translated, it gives CASSYTTGMNTEAFF.

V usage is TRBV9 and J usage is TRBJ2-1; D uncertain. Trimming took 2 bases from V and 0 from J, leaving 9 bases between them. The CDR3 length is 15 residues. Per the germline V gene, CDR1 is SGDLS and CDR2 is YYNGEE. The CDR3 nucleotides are TGTGCCAGCAGCGTGGTCAGCAGCTCCTACAATGAGCAGTTCTTC. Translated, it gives CASSVVSSSYNEQFF.